The 13 T cell receptor beta chains listed next were all sequenced from one sample in a study of T-cell reconstitution after alpha-beta-depleted transplantation in children. Preparation of the TCRbeta library involved a method that used unique molecular identifiers. TCRdb reprocessed the PCR reads via MiXCR and lists one record per CDR3 protein. The table has a few hundred thousand distinct CDR3 sequences, around 13% seen once. Sequencing was performed on PBMCs from the stem cell graft donor, taken from the stem cell graft. The receptors derive from a human donor who donated a stem cell graft to a child with combined immunodeficiency.

Comments on this clonotype: This may be a read error, as it is one base from a much larger clone. The chain joins TRBV7-6 to TRBJ2-3; D perhaps matches TRBD1 (5 bases). This CDR3 has 15 amino acids. V dropped 1 base and J dropped 3 bases, with 11 bases sitting between them. Germline V gene lookup returns CDR1 SGHVS and CDR2 FNYEAQ. DNA for the CDR3: TGTGCCAGCAGCTTAGTTGGACAAAGGACAGATACGCAGTATTTT. It translates to CASSLVGQRTDTQYF.

The table lists this clonotype with many counts. V and J are TRBV7-3 and TRBJ2-1, with 8 nucleotides matching TRBD2. Germline V lookup: CDR1 SGHTA, CDR2 FQGTGA. V was clipped by 4 bases and J by 6 bases; unmatched bases: 8. This CDR3 comprises 15 residues. The CDR3: CASSSAGGVGNEQFF. The CDR3 DNA follows: TGTGCCAGCAGCTCGGCGGGAGGCGTTGGCAATGAGCAGTTCTTC.

In this sample, this clonotype turned up many times. The chain links TRBV6-5 to TRBJ2-3; D is uncertain. Deletions cut 0 bases from V and 5 bases from J, with 9 bases between. Germline-derived CDR1 and CDR2 are MNHEY and SVGAGI. This CDR3 spans 14 amino acids. The CDR3 nucleotides read TGTGCCAGCAGTTACTCGCGTTCATTAGATACGCAGTATTTT. Translating it yields CASSYSRSLDTQYF.

The chain couples TRBV12-3 or TRBV12-4 to TRBJ1-4; TRBD1 aligns across 7 bases. The trim removed 1 base at V and 7 bases at J, leaving 18 bases unmatched. This CDR3 is 19 amino acids long. CDR3 nucleotide sequence: TGTGCCAGCAGTTTAGATGACAGGGTCTCTGGATGGGGAATTGAAAAACTGTTTTTT. Translating gives CASSLDDRVSGWGIEKLFF.

This clonotype came up many times. The V call is TRBV12-3 or TRBV12-4, the J call TRBJ2-3; TRBD2 matches 8 bases. CDR3 length: 15 residues. V lost 3 bases to trimming and J lost 4 bases; unmatched junction nucleotides: 6. CDR3: CASSFFSGSADTQYF. DNA of the CDR3: TGTGCCAGCAGTTTTTTCAGCGGGAGCGCAGATACGCAGTATTTT.

This clonotype was found many times. The chain carries TRBV20-1 and TRBJ2-3; perhaps TRBD1 as D (6 bases). This CDR3 contains 15 residues. V was pared by 0 bases and J by 3 bases, with 13 bases between. Germline values: CDR1 DFQATT, CDR2 SNEGSKA (reference sequence). CDR3 sequence (DNA): TGCAGTGCTAGAGAGGGCAGGGGTGGGACAGATACGCAGTATTTT. Residues: CSAREGRGGTDTQYF.

This clonotype has at least ten counts. This rearrangement joins TRBV27 to TRBJ1-2; D perhaps matches TRBD1 (6 bases). The CDR3 has 13 residues. Germline values: CDR1 MNHEY, CDR2 SMNVEV (reference sequence). V lost 5 bases and J 8 bases, leaving 15 bases between the germline ends. The CDR3: CASSPGTGRGYTF. CDR3 DNA sequence: TGTGCCAGCAGTCCTGGAACAGGGAGAGGCTACACCTTC.

The chain has TRBV5-6 and TRBJ2-3; D is perhaps TRBD2 (6 bases). This CDR3 has 15 residues. Germline CDR1 reads SGHDT; CDR2 reads YYEEEE. V lost 0 bases and J lost 4, with 12 bases in between. CDR3 in amino acids: CASSLGREYADTQYF. The CDR3 DNA reads TGTGCCAGCAGCTTGGGGAGGGAGTACGCAGATACGCAGTATTTT.

This clonotype was observed a handful of times. V and J are TRBV27 and TRBJ2-5; D call uncertain. CDR1 MNHEY and CDR2 SMNVEV come from the germline V gene (reference sequence). The CDR3 is 13 amino acids. V was pared by 5 bases and J by 2 bases, with 9 bases between. This CDR3 is CASSKRQQETQYF. CDR3 nucleotide sequence: TGTGCCAGCAGTAAACGACAACAAGAGACCCAGTACTTC.

This clonotype turned up a few times. The V and J genes are TRBV6-2 or TRBV6-3 and TRBJ2-5; D ambiguous. Germline-derived CDR1 and CDR2 are MNHEY and SVGEGT. The germline V and J ends were trimmed by 4 bases and 3 bases, with 6 bases remaining between them. This CDR3 is 12 amino acids long. As DNA, the CDR3 is TGTGCCAGCAGTTCTCCTGAAGAGACCCAGTACTTC. It translates to CASSSPEETQYF.

This chain links TRBV2 with TRBJ1-4; weak D call: TRBD1 (5 bases). The CDR3 has 14 amino acids. Germline V gene lookup returns CDR1 SNHLY and CDR2 FYNNEI. V lost 3 bases and J 5 bases, leaving 10 bases between the germline ends. CDR3 region: CASSDRAKNEKLFF. In DNA form, the CDR3 reads TGTGCCAGCAGTGACAGGGCAAAGAATGAAAAACTGTTTTTT.

This clonotype was counted a few times. The chain recombines TRBV6-5 with TRBJ2-1; 16 positions agree with TRBD2. Germline values: CDR1 MNHEY, CDR2 SVGAGI. This CDR3 has 19 residues. Trimming removed 2 bases from V and 8 bases from J; junction bases left unmatched: 12. CDR3 residues: CASSYPGTSGGVRRDEQFF. CDR3 DNA sequence: TGTGCCAGCAGTTACCCCGGGACTAGCGGGGGGGTAAGGCGCGATGAGCAGTTCTTC.

V and J are TRBV6-2 or TRBV6-3 and TRBJ1-6; D gene uncertain. This CDR3 region has 16 residues. Germline CDR1 is MNHEY and CDR2 is SVGEGT. V lost 0 bases and J 10 bases, leaving 16 bases between the germline ends. CDR3 nucleotides: TGTGCCAGCAGTTACTCGATATGGGGAAAGGACTCACCCCTCCACTTT. Protein: CASSYSIWGKDSPLHF.